This TCR beta chain was profiled in a study of post-analysis software for immune sequencing data. Study-level background: The study covered relapsing-remitting, secondary progressive and progressive-relapsing courses of multiple sclerosis.

This clonotype came up a few times. Its antigen is unidentified. Regarding the study as a whole: Roughly 5 TRBV segments occurring more often in patients than controls included TRBV5-6, TRBV5-1 and TRBV20-1.

This CDR3 contains 19 residues. J gave up 5 bases and V 5 bases, and 19 bases lay outside the gene matches. CDR1 and CDR2 (germline): SGHKS, YYEKEE (reference sequence). Unique molecular identifiers had been added to the TCR beta cDNA libraries. T cells numbering roughly 1 to 10 million yielded cDNA molecules that totaled approximately 500,000. TCRdb itself ran the PCR reads through MiXCR, one entry per CDR3 protein. The sample yields roughly 800,000 distinct CDR3 sequences, roughly 27% seen once. Specimen: blood. The receptor was derived from a girl aged 5 to 17 with multiple sclerosis. The rearrangement uses TRBV5-5 and TRBJ1-6; the match to TRBD1 covers 7 bases. CDR3: CASSYRGLWDSKNNSPLHF. DNA for the CDR3: TGTGCCAGCAGTTATCGAGGTCTCTGGGACAGCAAAAATAATTCACCCCTCCACTTT.